Given below is one T cell receptor beta chain in context. What it recognizes is unknown. CDR3 size: 14 residues. Germline V gene lookup returns CDR1 DFQATT and CDR2 SNEGSKA (reference sequence). V lost 5 bases, J lost 1 base, and 7 bases stayed unmatched. These data come from a study of blood T cells in healthy people across ages. Broader study findings: Strongly correlated with naive T cell percentage was TCR beta diversity.

The sample providers were healthy Caucasian people from Russia, aged about 6 to 90. Peripheral blood, about 9.8 milliliters per donor, was collected. A sample-barcoded 5' primer and a J-beta primer mix were used in a second PCR of roughly 7 to 11 cycles. Sequencing recovered at least 2.5 million CDR3-containing paired-end reads from each sample. In TCRdb, the 5' RACE reads were re-called with MiXCR into one record per CDR3 protein. This table has about a million distinct CDR3 sequences, more than 30% appearing once. The TCR originated in a man between 18 and 35 years old in good health. The chain couples TRBV20-1 to TRBJ1-2, with 7 bases lining up with TRBD1. The sequencing sample was made of blood. The CDR3 nucleotides read TGCAGTGCTGCTGACAGGGCCCATAACTATGGCTACACCTTC. This encodes CSAADRAHNYGYTF.